This T cell receptor (beta chain) was captured in a study of cytomegalovirus exposure and HLA in healthy donors. The study's findings and limits: The study recorded 164 TCR beta chains that were cytomegalovirus-associated.

Note on this clone: No antigen is known for it.

13 Jbeta primers and 60 Vbeta primers were used for the PCR. Some clones are missing from TCRdb's copy, which holds only in-frame ones; the method was immunoSEQ multiplex PCR. The sample consists of about 170,000 clones, roughly 79% of them appearing once. The CDR3 loop spans 14 amino acids. V lost 5 bases and J lost 4; bases outside the gene matches: 8. CDR1 and CDR2 from the germline V gene are LNHDA and SQIVND (reference sequence). This sequence joins TRBV19 and TRBJ2-7; 7 bases line up with TRBD1. The sequenced sample was PBMCs. The sequence was obtained from a man aged 35 to 55 in good health and CMV-seropositive. The DNA of the CDR3 is TGTGCCAGTAGTCAGGGTCGGACAGGTTACGAGCAGTACTTC. Translating it yields CASSQGRTGYEQYF.